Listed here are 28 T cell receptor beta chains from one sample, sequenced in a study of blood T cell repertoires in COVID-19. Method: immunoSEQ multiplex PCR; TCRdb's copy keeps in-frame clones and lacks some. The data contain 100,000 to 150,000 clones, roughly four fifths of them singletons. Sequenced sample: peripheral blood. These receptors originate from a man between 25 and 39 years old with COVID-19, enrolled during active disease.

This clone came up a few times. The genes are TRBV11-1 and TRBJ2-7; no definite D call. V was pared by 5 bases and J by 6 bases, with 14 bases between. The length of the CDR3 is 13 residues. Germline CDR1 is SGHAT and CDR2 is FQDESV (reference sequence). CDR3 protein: CASSTERGTEQYF. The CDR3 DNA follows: TGTGCCAGCAGCACGGAGCGCGGTACCGAGCAGTACTTC.

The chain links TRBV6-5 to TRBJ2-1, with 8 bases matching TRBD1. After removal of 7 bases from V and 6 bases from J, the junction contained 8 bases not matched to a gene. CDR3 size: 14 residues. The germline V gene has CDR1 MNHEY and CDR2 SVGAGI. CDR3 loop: CASTRTGLGNEQFF. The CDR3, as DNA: TGTGCCAGCACTCGGACAGGGTTGGGCAATGAGCAGTTCTTC.

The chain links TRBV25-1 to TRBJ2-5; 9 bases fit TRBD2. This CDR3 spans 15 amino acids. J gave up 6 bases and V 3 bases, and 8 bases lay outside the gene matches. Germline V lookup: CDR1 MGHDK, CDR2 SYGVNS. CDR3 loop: CASSERRGGQKTQYF. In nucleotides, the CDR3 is TGTGCCAGCAGTGAGAGGCGGGGGGGCCAGAAGACCCAGTACTTC.

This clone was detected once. The CDR3 sequence is CASSQEVGTGSEKLFF. In nucleotides, the CDR3 is TGCGCCAGCAGCCAAGAAGTAGGAACAGGGTCTGAAAAACTGTTTTTT. The chain links TRBV4-1 to TRBJ1-4, with D perhaps TRBD1 (6 bases). Trimming shortened V by 0 bases and J by 7 bases, and 15 bases separated the two germline ends. Germline V gene lookup returns CDR1 MGHRA and CDR2 YSYEKL. The CDR3 contains 16 residues.

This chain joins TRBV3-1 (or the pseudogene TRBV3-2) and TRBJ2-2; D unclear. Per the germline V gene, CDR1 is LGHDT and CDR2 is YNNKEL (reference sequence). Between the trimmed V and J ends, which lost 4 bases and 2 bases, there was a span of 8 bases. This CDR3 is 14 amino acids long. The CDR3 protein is CASSPEPNTGELFF. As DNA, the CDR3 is TGTGCCAGCAGCCCCGAGCCAAACACCGGGGAGCTGTTTTTT.

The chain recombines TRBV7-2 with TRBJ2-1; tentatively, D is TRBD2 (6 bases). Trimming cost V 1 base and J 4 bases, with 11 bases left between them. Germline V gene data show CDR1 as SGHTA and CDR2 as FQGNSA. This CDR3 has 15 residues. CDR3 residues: CASSLVAGSYNEQFF. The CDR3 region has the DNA TGTGCCAGCAGCTTAGTGGCGGGGTCGTACAATGAGCAGTTCTTC.

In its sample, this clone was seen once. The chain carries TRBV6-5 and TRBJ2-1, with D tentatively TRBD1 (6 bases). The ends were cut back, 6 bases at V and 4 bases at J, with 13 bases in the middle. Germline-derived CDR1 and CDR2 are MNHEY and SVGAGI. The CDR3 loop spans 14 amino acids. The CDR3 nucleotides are TGTGCCAGCAGCGTAAGGCAGGGGTACAATGAGCAGTTCTTC. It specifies CASSVRQGYNEQFF.

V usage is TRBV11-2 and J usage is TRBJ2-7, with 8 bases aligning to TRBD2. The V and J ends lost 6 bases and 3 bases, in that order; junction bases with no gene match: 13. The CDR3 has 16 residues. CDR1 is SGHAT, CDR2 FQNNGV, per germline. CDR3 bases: TGTGCCAGCAGTTGGGGGGGGCTAGCGGGTTACTACGAGCAGTACTTC. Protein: CASSWGGLAGYYEQYF.

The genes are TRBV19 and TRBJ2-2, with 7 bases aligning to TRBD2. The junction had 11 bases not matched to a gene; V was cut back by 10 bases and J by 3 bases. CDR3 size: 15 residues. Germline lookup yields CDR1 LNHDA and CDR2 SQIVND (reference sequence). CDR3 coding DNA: TGTGCCATTAGACAAACTAGCGATTACACCGGGGAGCTGTTTTTT. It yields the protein CAIRQTSDYTGELFF.

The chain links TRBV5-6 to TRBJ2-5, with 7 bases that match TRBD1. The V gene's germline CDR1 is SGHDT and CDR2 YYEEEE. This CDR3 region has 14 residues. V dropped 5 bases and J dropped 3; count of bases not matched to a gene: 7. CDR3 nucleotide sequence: TGTGCCAGCAGTCGAAGACAGGGAAAAGAGACCCAGTACTTC. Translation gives CASSRRQGKETQYF.

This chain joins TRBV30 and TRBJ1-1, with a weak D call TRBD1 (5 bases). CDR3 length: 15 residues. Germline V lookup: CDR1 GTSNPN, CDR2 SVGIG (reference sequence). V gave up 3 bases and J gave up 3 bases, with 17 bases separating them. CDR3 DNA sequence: TGTGCCTGGAGCCGCGGCGGGGGGAGCTACACTGAAGCTTTCTTT. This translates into CAWSRGGGSYTEAFF.

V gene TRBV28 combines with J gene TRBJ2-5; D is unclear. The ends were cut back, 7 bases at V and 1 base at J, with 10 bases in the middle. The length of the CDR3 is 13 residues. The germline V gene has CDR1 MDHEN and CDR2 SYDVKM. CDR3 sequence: CASTIPGQETQYF. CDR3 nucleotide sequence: TGTGCCAGCACCATACCAGGCCAAGAGACCCAGTACTTC.

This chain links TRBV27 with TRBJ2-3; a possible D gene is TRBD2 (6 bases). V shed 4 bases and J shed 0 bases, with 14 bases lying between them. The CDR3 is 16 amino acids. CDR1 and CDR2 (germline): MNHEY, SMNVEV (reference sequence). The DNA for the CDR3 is TGTGCCAGCAGTTCATCCGTCGGGGGTAGCACAGATACGCAGTATTTT. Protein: CASSSSVGGSTDTQYF.

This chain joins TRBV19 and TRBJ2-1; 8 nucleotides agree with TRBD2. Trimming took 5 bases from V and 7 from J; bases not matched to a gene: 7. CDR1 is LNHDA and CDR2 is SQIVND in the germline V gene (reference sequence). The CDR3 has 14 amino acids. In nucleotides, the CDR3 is TGTGCCAGTAGTTCGAGCGGGAGATTAAATGAGCAGTTCTTC. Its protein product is CASSSSGRLNEQFF.

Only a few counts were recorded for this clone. CDR3 sequence reads: CASRGLAGGPDTQYF. CDR3 in DNA: TGTGCCAGCAGGGGACTAGCGGGAGGGCCAGATACGCAGTATTTT. This chain links TRBV6-5 with TRBJ2-3; 16 bases align to TRBD2. Germline V CDR1 and CDR2: MNHEY, SVGAGI. There are 15 residues in the CDR3. J was trimmed by 4 bases and V by 6 bases; bases with no gene match: 1.

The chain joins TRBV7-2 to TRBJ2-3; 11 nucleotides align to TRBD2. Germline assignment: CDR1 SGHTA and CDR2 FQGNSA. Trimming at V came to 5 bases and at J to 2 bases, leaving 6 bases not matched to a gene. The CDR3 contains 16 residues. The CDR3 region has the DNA TGTGCCAGCAGCCGTTTAGCGGGGGGGAACACAGATACGCAGTATTTT. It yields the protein CASSRLAGGNTDTQYF.

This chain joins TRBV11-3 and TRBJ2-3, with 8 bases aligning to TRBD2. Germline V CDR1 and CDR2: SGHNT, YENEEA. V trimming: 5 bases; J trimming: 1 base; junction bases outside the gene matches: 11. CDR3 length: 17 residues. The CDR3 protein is CASSPLLGRGGTDTQYF. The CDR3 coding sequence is TGTGCCAGCAGCCCCTTGTTGGGGCGGGGGGGCACAGATACGCAGTATTTT.

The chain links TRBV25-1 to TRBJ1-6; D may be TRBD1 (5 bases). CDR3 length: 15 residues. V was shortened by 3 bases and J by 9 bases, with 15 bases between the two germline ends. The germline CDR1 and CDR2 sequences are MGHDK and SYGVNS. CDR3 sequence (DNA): TGTGCCAGCAGTGAGTCGACAGTCGCCAGTTCACCCCTCCACTTT. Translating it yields CASSESTVASSPLHF.

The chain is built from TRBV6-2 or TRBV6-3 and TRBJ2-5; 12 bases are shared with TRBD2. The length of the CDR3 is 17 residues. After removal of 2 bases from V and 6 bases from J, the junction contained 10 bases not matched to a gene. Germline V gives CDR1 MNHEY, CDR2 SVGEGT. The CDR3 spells CASSYPKLAGGEKTQYF. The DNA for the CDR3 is TGTGCCAGCAGTTACCCCAAACTAGCGGGAGGAGAAAAGACCCAGTACTTC.

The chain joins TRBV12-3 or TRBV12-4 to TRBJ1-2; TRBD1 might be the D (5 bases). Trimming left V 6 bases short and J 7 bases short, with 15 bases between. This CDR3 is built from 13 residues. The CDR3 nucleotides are TGTGCCAGCAGCCTGGGGAGCGGGGGTGGCTACACCTTC. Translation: CASSLGSGGGYTF.

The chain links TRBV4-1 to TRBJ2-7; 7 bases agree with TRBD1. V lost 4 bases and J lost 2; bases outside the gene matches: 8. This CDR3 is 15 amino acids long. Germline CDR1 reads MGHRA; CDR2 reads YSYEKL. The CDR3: CASSLGDSSTYEQYF. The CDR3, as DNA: TGCGCCAGCAGCCTAGGGGACAGCAGTACCTACGAGCAGTACTTC.

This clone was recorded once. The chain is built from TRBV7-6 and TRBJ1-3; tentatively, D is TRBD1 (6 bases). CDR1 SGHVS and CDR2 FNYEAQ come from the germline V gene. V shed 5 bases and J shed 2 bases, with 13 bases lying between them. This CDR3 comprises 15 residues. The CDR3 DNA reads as TGTGCCAGCAGCCCTTCAGGGGTGGCTGGAAACACCATATATTTT. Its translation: CASSPSGVAGNTIYF. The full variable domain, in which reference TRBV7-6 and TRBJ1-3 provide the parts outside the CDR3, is GAGVSQSPRYKVTKRGQDVALRCDPISGHVSLYWYRQALGQGPEFLTYFNYEAQQDKSGLPNDRFSAERPEGSISTLTIQRTEQRDSAMYRCASSPSGVAGNTIYFGEGSWLTVV.

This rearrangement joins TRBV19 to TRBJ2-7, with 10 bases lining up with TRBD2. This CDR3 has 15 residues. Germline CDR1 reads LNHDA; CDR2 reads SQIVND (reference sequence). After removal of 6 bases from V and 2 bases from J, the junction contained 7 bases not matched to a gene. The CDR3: CASSPRTSGTYEQYF. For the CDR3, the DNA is TGTGCCAGTAGCCCCCGGACTAGCGGTACCTACGAGCAGTACTTC.

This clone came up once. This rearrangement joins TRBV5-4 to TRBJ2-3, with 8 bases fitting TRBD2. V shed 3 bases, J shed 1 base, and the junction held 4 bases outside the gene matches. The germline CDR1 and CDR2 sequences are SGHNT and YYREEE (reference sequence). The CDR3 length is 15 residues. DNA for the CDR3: TGTGCCAGCAGCTGGCGGGGGGTAGGCACAGATACGCAGTATTTT. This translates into CASSWRGVGTDTQYF.

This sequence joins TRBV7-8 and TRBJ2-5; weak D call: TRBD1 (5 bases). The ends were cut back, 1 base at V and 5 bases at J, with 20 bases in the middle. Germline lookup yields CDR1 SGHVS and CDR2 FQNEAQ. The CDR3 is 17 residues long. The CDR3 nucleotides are TGTGCCAGCAGCTTAGTACGTTTTGCAGGGTCAGTGGAGACCCAGTACTTC. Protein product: CASSLVRFAGSVETQYF.

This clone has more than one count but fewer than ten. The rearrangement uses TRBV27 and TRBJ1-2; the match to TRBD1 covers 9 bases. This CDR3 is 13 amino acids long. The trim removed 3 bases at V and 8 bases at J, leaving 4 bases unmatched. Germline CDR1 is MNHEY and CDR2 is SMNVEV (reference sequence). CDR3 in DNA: TGTGCCAGCAGTTTCCGGACAGGGGTCGGCTACACCTTC. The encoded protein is CASSFRTGVGYTF.

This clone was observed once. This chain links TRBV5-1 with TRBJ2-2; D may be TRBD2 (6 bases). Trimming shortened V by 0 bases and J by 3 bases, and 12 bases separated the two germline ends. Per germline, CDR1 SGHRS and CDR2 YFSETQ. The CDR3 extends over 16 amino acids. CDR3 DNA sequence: TGCGCCAGCAGCTTGGATGATAGCGGTGACACCGGGGAGCTGTTTTTT. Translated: CASSLDDSGDTGELFF.

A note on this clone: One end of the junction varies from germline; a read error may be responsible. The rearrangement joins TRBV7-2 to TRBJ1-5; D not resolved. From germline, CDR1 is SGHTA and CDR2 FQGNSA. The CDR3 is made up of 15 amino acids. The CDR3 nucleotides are TGTGCCAGCAGCATAGCCGGAGGGATGAATCAGCCCCAGCATTTT. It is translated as CASSIAGGMNQPQHF.